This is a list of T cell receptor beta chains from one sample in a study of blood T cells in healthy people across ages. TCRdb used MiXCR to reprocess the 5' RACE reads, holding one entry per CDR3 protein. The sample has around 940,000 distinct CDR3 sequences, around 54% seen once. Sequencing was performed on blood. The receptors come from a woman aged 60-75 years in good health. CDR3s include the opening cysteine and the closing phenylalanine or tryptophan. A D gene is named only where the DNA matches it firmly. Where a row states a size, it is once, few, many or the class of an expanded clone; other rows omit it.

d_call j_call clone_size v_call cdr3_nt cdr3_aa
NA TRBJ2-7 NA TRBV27 TGTGCCAGCAGTGTTACGGCGGACGGGGAGCAGTACTTC CASSVTADGEQYF
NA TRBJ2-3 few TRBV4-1 TGCGCCAGCAGCCAAATCGGCGTCAAGGATACGCAGTATTTT CASSQIGVKDTQYF
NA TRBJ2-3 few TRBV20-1 TGCAGTGCTAGACTCGTGGGAGTCCTTTATGCGCAGTATTTT CSARLVGVLYAQYF
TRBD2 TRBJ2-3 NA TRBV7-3 TGTGCCAGCAGCAGCGGGACGACCACAGATACGCAGTATTTT CASSSGTTTDTQYF
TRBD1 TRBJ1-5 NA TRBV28 TGTGCCAGCAGTTCCGGGACAGCTAAGCAGCCCCAGCATTTT CASSSGTAKQPQHF
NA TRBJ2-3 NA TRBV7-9 TGTGCCAGCAGCCCAGGGTGGAATACGCAGTATTTT CASSPGWNTQYF
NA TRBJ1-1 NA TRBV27 TGTGCCAGCAGTTGGGGCAGGAACACTGAAGCTTTCTTT CASSWGRNTEAFF
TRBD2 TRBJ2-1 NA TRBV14 TGTGCCAGCAGCCAGAGACTAGCGGGAAGATTCAATGAGCAGTTCTTC CASSQRLAGRFNEQFF
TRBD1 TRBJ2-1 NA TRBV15 TGTGCCACCAGCAGAGGGGACAGGTCTGAGCAGTTCTTC CATSRGDRSEQFF
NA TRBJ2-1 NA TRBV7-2 TGTGCCAGCAGCTTGGGGGCCGGGGGTGAGCAGTTCTTC CASSLGAGGEQFF
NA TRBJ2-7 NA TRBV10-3 TGTGCCATCAGAGGCGGAGAGAGCTCCTACAATGAGCAGTACTTC CAIRGGESSYNEQYF
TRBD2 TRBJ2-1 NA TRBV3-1 TGTGCCAGCAGCCAAGTTGAAGCGGGAGTCGGGGAGCAGTTCTTC CASSQVEAGVGEQFF
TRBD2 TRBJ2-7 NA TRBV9 TGTGCCAGCAGCGTAGTTGGGGGTAGCGGGAGTCTCTACAATGAGCAGTACTTC CASSVVGGSGSLYNEQYF
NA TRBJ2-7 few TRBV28 TGTGCCAGCAGTTTGATGGGACTGTTCGGCGAGCAGTACTTC CASSLMGLFGEQYF
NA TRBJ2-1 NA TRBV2 TGTGCCAGCCTTTCCCCGTCCAATGAGCAGTTCTTC CASLSPSNEQFF
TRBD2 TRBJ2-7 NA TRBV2 TGTGCCAGCAGTGAACTAGCGGGAATTTACGAGCAGTACTTC CASSELAGIYEQYF
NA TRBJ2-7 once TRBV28 TGTGCCAGCAGTTTAAATCGGGCGGGCAGAGACTACGAGCAGTACTTC CASSLNRAGRDYEQYF
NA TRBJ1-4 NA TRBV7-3 TGTGCCAGCAGGGATATTTCAGGAGGCGGTTACAATGAAAAACTGTTTTTT CASRDISGGGYNEKLFF
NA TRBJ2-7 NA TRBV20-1 TGCAGTGCGGGTGGGACAACCTACGAGCAGTACTTC CSAGGTTYEQYF
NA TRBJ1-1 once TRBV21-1 TGTGCCAGCAGCAAAGGTGGGGGCGGGAACGCTGAAGCTTTCTTT CASSKGGGGNAEAFF
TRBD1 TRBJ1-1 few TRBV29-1 TGCAGCGTGGCAGGGGGCGAGAACACTGAAGCTTTCTTT CSVAGGENTEAFF
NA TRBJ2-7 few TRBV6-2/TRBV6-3 TGTGCCAGCAGCCCCTGGATTGGGAAGGGCTCCTACGAGCAGTACTTC CASSPWIGKGSYEQYF
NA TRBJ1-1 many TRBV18 TGTGCCAGCTCACCAATTGTCAGGAACACTGAAGCTTTCTTT CASSPIVRNTEAFF
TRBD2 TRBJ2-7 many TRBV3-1 TGTGCCAGCAGCCAGAATCGACTAGCGGGAGGCTCGTCCTACGAGCAGTACTTC CASSQNRLAGGSSYEQYF
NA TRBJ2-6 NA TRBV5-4 TGTGCCAGCAGATCACTGATTGGGGACCACTCTGGGGCCAACGTCCTGACTTTC CASRSLIGDHSGANVLTF
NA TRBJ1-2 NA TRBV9 TGTGCCAGCAGCCTGGCTGGCGGGGGGCCCAATGGCTACACCTTC CASSLAGGGPNGYTF
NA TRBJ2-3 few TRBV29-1 TGCAGCGTTGATACAGGGAGGCCCCCCCCTACGCAGTATTTT CSVDTGRPPPTQYF
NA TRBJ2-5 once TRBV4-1 TGCGCCAGCAGCCAACAACCGGGACACGGAGAGACCCAGTACTTC CASSQQPGHGETQYF
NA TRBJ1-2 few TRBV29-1 TGCAGCGTTGAAGAGGACCTTTACCGTAACTATGGCTACACCTTC CSVEEDLYRNYGYTF
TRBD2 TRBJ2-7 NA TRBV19 TGTGCCAGTAGCATTAGCGGGCGGAACTCCTACGAGCAGTACTTC CASSISGRNSYEQYF
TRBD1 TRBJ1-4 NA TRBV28 TGTGCCAGCAGTTTCCGACAGGGTCTTAATGAAAAACTGTTTTTT CASSFRQGLNEKLFF
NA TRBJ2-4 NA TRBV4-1 TGCGCCAGCAGCCAAGTCAGTAGGGGCATTCAGTACTTC CASSQVSRGIQYF
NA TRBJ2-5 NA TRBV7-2 TGTGCCAGCAGCTTAGGACAGATCCAAGAGACCCAGTACTTC CASSLGQIQETQYF
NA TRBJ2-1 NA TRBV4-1 TGCGCCAGCAGCCAAGATGAAAAGACCCAGTTCTTC CASSQDEKTQFF
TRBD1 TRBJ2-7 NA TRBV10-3 TGTGGACCTGGGACAGGGGCCCACGAGCAGTACTTC CGPGTGAHEQYF
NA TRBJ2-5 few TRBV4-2 TGTGCCAGCAGCCAAGAAGGACAGCTGAGACTCCAAGAGACCCAGTACTTC CASSQEGQLRLQETQYF
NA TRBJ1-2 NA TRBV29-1 TGCAGCGTTTCGGATGGATCTGGCTACACCTTC CSVSDGSGYTF
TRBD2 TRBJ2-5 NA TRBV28 TGTGCCAGGAGGAGCACCAGCGGGATATCAGAGACCCAGTACTTC CARRSTSGISETQYF
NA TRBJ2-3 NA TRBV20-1 TGCAGTGCTAGAACAGGGAGAGACGCAGATACGCAGTATTTT CSARTGRDADTQYF
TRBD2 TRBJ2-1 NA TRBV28 TGTGCCAGCAATCTCTTACTAGCGGGGTACAATGAGCAGTTCTTC CASNLLLAGYNEQFF
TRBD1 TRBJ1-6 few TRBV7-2 TGTGCCGTACAGGGGGTCAAAAATTCACCCCTCCACTTT CAVQGVKNSPLHF
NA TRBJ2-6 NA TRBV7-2 TGTGCCAGCAGCTTCGGGGGGCGCATCTCTGGGGCCAACGTCCTGACTTTC CASSFGGRISGANVLTF
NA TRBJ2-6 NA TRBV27 TGTGCCAGCAGTCCCCTGCAGGCTTCTGGGGCCAACGTCCTGACTTTC CASSPLQASGANVLTF
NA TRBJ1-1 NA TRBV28 TGTGCCAGCAGTCACGGAGCGTACAGGAACACTGAAGCTTTCTTT CASSHGAYRNTEAFF
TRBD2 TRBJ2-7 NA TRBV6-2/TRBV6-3 TGTGCCAGCAGTTACCGGGGACTAGCGGGGGCCTACGAGCAGTACTTC CASSYRGLAGAYEQYF
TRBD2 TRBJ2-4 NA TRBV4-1 TGCGCCAGCAGCAACCAAACTAGCGGGGTAAGCGTGCAGTACTTC CASSNQTSGVSVQYF
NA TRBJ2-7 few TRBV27 NA CASSSSAGGYEQYF
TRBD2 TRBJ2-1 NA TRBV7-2 TGTGCCAGCAGCTTTACGGGAGGGGAGACCCAGTTCTTC CASSFTGGETQFF
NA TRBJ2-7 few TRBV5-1 TGCGCCAGCAGCTCGGGGGCCCTTGGCAGACCCTACGAGCAGTACTTC CASSSGALGRPYEQYF
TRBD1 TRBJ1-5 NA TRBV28 TGTGCCAGCAGCTCATCCGGACAGGGAGGTCATCAGCCCCAGCATTTT CASSSSGQGGHQPQHF
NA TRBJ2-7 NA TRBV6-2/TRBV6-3 TGTGCCAGCTACTCTGGAGGGGGACTTGCTCACAATGAGCAGTACTTC CASYSGGGLAHNEQYF
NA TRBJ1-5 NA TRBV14 TGTGCCAGCAGCTTTACAGCTCAGCCCCAGCATTTT CASSFTAQPQHF
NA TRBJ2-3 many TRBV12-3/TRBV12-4 TGTGCCAGCAGTTTTGGAACAGTGGGGACAGATACGCAGTATTTT CASSFGTVGTDTQYF
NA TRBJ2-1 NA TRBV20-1 TGCAGTGCTAGACGAGCACATGAGCAGTTCTTC CSARRAHEQFF
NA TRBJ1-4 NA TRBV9 TGTGCCAGCAGCCAAAGAACAGGCGGGAATGAAAAACTGTTTTTT CASSQRTGGNEKLFF
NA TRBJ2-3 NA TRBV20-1 TGCAGTGCTTATAGCGGTAGCACAGCTACGCAGTATTTT CSAYSGSTATQYF
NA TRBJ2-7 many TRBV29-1 TGCAGCGCCGGTCACGGACGCGAGCAGTACTTC CSAGHGREQYF